This note documents a single T cell receptor (beta chain) sequence. Assay: immunoSEQ multiplex PCR; the TCRdb copy retains only in-frame clones and omits some. The sample includes about 69,000 clones, 75% to 90% seen only once; the top ten take approximately 5%. This record belongs to a study of technical replicates of blood from a handful of donors. Trimming removed 0 bases from V and 4 bases from J, with 7 bases in between. Germline V lookup: CDR1 SGHDT, CDR2 YYEEEE. This CDR3 is built from 14 residues. Source material: PBMCs. V gene TRBV5-6 combines with J gene TRBJ2-2, with D perhaps matching TRBD2 (5 bases). The origin of this receptor is a human donor in good health. Some clones in this sample may be carry-over from other donors' samples. CDR3 DNA sequence: TGTGCCAGCAGCTTGGGTGCGGGCACCGGGGAGCTGTTTTTT. This codes for CASSLGAGTGELFF.